This TCR beta chain was documented in a study of cytomegalovirus exposure and HLA in healthy donors listed by TCRdb under 2017. Regarding the research as a whole: According to an earlier analysis of 587 of the donors, about 170 million T cells yielded 117 million unique TCR beta sequences and about 300 Gb of sequence data. HLA typing covered class I and class II loci at four-digit resolution. Donor age, sex, ethnicity and CMV serostatus were collected together with the repertoire data. Rather than drawing on any new phenotypic data, the later analysis identified candidate immune exposures from TCR beta sequences and the way those sequences occurred across donors. Five DR-DQ haplotypes were treated as single units for association and clustering because of strong linkage in the cohort. The genetic ancestry cluster associated with self-reported Caucasian donors included about four fifths of the 398 genotyped donors. Along with the approximately 650-subject first cohort, a separate validation cohort of approximately 110 different subjects was used. Roughly 300 gigabases of sequencing data and around 80 million unique TCR sequences made up an early release that covered nearly 650 HLA-typed donors. In a later analysis, previously published TCR beta repertoires from some 640 donors were re-analyzed and high-resolution HLA genotyping was added so that TCR occurrence patterns could be studied. All discovery cohort repertoires had been generated on a single sequencing platform. The study aimed to test whether cataloging public T cell receptors could reveal signatures of past pathogen exposure. High-throughput TCR immunosequencing, statistical association of individual TCRs with disease status, and machine learning were combined to predict cytomegalovirus infection status. A later genetic analysis took genome-wide SNP genotypes for 398 of the 666 donors and used that subset as a discovery cohort. An earlier analysis of more than 450 of the donors used high-throughput TCR beta sequencing to judge whether each TCR beta V gene segment behaved as functional or pseudogenic. The study used immunosequencing to profile the T cell repertoires of around 600 subjects and linked those repertoires to cytomegalovirus serostatus. The number of donors typed differed by locus, with 629-630 for A, B, C, DRB1 and DQB1, 522 for DQA1, approximately 580 for DPA1, and approximately 470 for DPB1. On average, approximately 250,000 unique TCR beta nucleotide sequences were sequenced per donor among 300 to 500 genotyped donors of the cohort, with 15% to 20% of those sequences being non-productive.

The library was built by means of the immunoSEQ multiplex PCR assay. For the multiplex PCR, a mixture combining 60 forward primers for TCR Vbeta segments and 13 reverse primers for TCR Jbeta segments was used. Amplification of the CDR3 region of rearranged TCR beta genes was performed with a multiplex PCR assay on genomic DNA. The amplified TCR beta libraries were sequenced on the Illumina HiSeq System as 87-base-pair reads. Turning to the authors' computational methods: Across the 700 or so repertoires, a later analysis counted tens of millions of unique TCR beta chains, roughly 11 million of which were shared by at least two donors. Raw reads were error-corrected and collapsed into unique sequences with a nearest-neighbor algorithm that merged closely related sequences to remove PCR and sequencing errors. To assign V, D and J gene segments, CDR3 sequences were aligned to IMGT reference sequences. For a sequence to be retained, a match of at least six nucleotides was required to both a V gene segment and a J gene segment. A rearrangement counted as productive if the CDR3 had no stop codons and remained in frame with V and J, and every other rearrangement counted as non-productive. Following IMGT convention, CDR3 was defined as the stretch from the second conserved V-encoded cysteine up to the conserved J-encoded phenylalanine. In an earlier analysis of 550 to 650 of the donors, sequences lacking an unambiguous match to a single V gene segment were excluded. In an earlier analysis of approximately 590 of the donors, V segments were called functional above 56.7% productive rearrangements and were called segregating when the between-donor standard deviation exceeded 5%. A statistical classification framework was developed to diagnose cytomegalovirus status using the catalog of TCR beta chain sequences. V and J gene assignment, in a later analysis, came from comparing TCR nucleotide sequences with IMGT/GENE-DB human TR gene sequences. The TCRdist pipeline was used in a later analysis to assign CDR3 sequences and most-parsimonious VDJ recombination scenarios. A later analysis defined each TCR beta chain by its CDR3 amino acid sequence plus V-gene family, and excluded reads lacking a unique V-gene family. As a way to deal with suspected cross-contamination and a sequencing artifact, a later analysis dropped nearly 600 nucleotide sequences that were highly shared and had low generation probability. For each public chain, a later analysis derived a clonal expansion index from normalized ranks of inferred template counts within each repertoire. A later analysis computed generation probabilities with a VDJ recombination model fitted to out-of-frame rearrangements, and checked the results against IGoR. In a later analysis, TCR-TCR, TCR-HLA and TCR-CMV co-occurrence was scored with hypergeometric tests, and a repertoire-size bias correction was applied to TCR pairs. In a later analysis, false discovery rates were estimated by permuting HLA or CMV assignments 20 times. In a later analysis, co-occurring TCRs were grouped using DBSCAN, with TCRdist sequence similarity added in when clustering inside HLA-allele-positive subsets. Repertoires with fewer than 30,000 or more than 120,000 public chains, plus five repertoires with anomalous nucleotide sharing, were excluded from co-occurrence clustering. Held by TCRdb, this immuneACCESS table contains in-frame sequences only and omits some clones. Under half of the omission traces to an unresolved V gene where checked; the cause of the rest is unknown. That table is the source of V, J and clone size, and D and trimming were worked out from the DNA. The sample yields 150,000 to 200,000 clones; 75% to 85% were counted once. 1.5% to 2% of the sample is taken by the ten largest.

The cohort consisted of hundreds of healthy bone marrow donors. Cohort members were all nominally healthy when sampled, although unrecorded immune exposures were likely present. The donor was CMV seronegative and belonged to the group of 320 or so seronegative cohort members. A peripheral blood sample was collected from each donor, and TCR beta sequencing was performed on peripheral blood mononuclear cells. Genomic DNA extraction from the blood cell samples was performed with the Qiagen DNeasy Blood Extraction Kit. The full study reports these points: The classifier was reported to diagnose cytomegalovirus status with high specificity and sensitivity in both the original and validation cohorts. V-gene and J-gene trimming of TCR beta chains was associated with a missense DCLRE1C variant in a later genetic analysis, and the association was replicated in an independent cohort. Specific HLA alleles were associated with over 15,000 TCR beta sequences at a false discovery rate of 0.05 in a later analysis. A later analysis found that HLA-associated TCR beta chains were more clonally expanded and had lower generation probabilities than equally common non-associated chains. In a later genetic analysis, fewer N-insertions in productive TCRs were reported among donors in an Asian-associated ancestry cluster than the roughly 670-donor mean. Some 15 rarely observed V segments, including chromosome 9 orphons, were excluded from the earlier analysis of some 590 of the donors because counts were too low. A cluster of highly shared sequence variants was judged likely to represent a technical artifact of the sequencing pipeline. The authors suggested that the approach could potentially be generalized to other disease states and immunological phenotypes. Correlated functional status among segregating V segments might be attributable to linkage disequilibrium, but an unknown experimental factor could not be ruled out. In vitro tests confirmed that a few of the cytomegalovirus-associated TCR beta chains recognize cytomegalovirus antigens. The cohort was sequenced for TCR beta chains only, and without alpha or paired-chain data the features that could be detected were limited. Assigning TCR associations to individual alleles was difficult when HLA alleles, especially DR and DQ, strongly co-occurred. According to a later analysis, most CMV-associated TCR beta chains appeared to be HLA-restricted, and the HLA associations seemed to be driven largely by CMV exposure. In a later analysis, several top co-occurrence clusters were reported to appear linked to parvovirus B19, influenza, CMV and Epstein-Barr virus. In the study, around 160 TCR beta chains were listed as associated with cytomegalovirus. Presence/absence analyses assumed roughly uniform sequencing depth across donors, an assumption that may not hold. While some public TCRs were present in many individuals, most TCR sequences turned up only very rarely across donors. A further reported finding was that TCR beta sequences accurately predicted the HLA-A and HLA-B alleles for most subjects in the first cohort. An earlier analysis of approximately 540 of the donors showed that most TCR beta V segments appeared in productive rearrangements either about 87% or about 30% of the time, which broadly matched IMGT annotations. According to a later analysis, TCR association rates differed among HLA loci, with DRB1 alleles showing the most associated TCRs and HLA-C alleles showing the fewest. Because some donors lacked HLA typing at each locus, the association tests relied only on the typed subset. The only immune exposure information available for the cohort was CMV serostatus.

In the case of this clone: Its specific antigen is unknown. No per-base quality is available; no much larger clone lies one base away.

The receptor was isolated from a man aged 18 to 29 in good health and CMV-seronegative. The sample comprised PBMCs.

The DNA is TGTGCCAGCAGCCCAGCAGGGAACTACGAGCAGTACTTC. This sequence encodes CASSPAGNYEQYF. The receptor chain draws on TRBV9 and TRBJ2-7; a tentative D match to TRBD1 spans 5 bases. Spanning cysteine to phenylalanine, the CDR3 consists of 13 amino acids. The only DNA kept is the CDR3, 39 bases in frame from the first base. Trimming at the junction amounts to 4 bases on V and 3 bases on J, and the germline ends lie 11 bases apart. Taken from the germline V gene, the CDR1 and CDR2 loops are SGDLS and YYNGEE.